The source of this T cell receptor (beta chain) is a study of CD8+CD57+ T cells in acquired aplastic anemia. Turning to the study itself: Sorted cells (CD4+ and CD8+) yielded DNA amounts that averaged approximately 3.1 ug.

The CDR3 is 14 amino acids. The germline CDR1 and CDR2 sequences are SNHLY and FYNNEI. Trimming cost V 6 bases and J 4 bases, with 12 bases left between them. The use of genomic DNA as template underpinned the TCR beta VDJ and CDR3 profiling. TCRdb reanalysed the reads using MiXCR and keeps one entry per CDR3 protein. The data contain 200,000 or so distinct CDR3 sequences, 55% to 65% of them singletons. As regards this clonotype: Its antigen remains unidentified.

Study-wide results and limits: Common to patients and controls were twenty-nine CD8+ CDR3 sequences. Researchers reported that CD8+ Simpson's diversity was not significantly different in patients versus controls.

Sequenced patients had shown CD8+CD57+ cell expansion by flow cytometry. Severe acquired aplastic anemia was the diagnosis recorded for all patients. The chain is built from TRBV2 and TRBJ2-2; D perhaps matches TRBD2 (5 bases). Material: sorted CD4+, CD8+, or CD8+CD57+ T cells (not recorded which) from PBMCs. The receptor was derived from a human donor with aplastic anemia. The chain's CDR3 is CASRSLASTGELFF. In nucleotides, the CDR3 is TGTGCCAGCAGATCTCTAGCATCCACCGGGGAGCTGTTTTTT.